A single sample is the source of the 14 T cell receptor beta chains below, sequenced in a study of response to subunit inactivated influenza vaccine (dated 2018 in TCRdb). The library was made by RT-PCR. The run used an Illumina HiSeq 2500. TCRdb redid the processing of the public reads, applying fastp at Q25 and MiXCR, and retained in-frame beta chains. Each entry merges the rows of one CDR3 protein and shows their most common DNA and genes. The sample includes more than 450,000 distinct CDR3 sequences, with 7.6% observed a single time. Around 13% of the sample comes from the top ten. The sample in question was PBMCs from blood, obtained roughly 24 months after vaccination. These receptors were collected from a man in his fifties or sixties who received an inactivated influenza vaccine. Donor details come from another sample of the same person, matched by shared clones.

The gene calls are TRBV5-1 and TRBJ2-4, with 8 bases matching TRBD1. Germline-derived CDR1 and CDR2 are SGHRS and YFSETQ. J was trimmed by 6 bases and V by 0 bases; bases with no gene match: 5. The CDR3 is 15 amino acids. The CDR3 sequence: CASSLAGGSGNIQYF. CDR3 in DNA: TGCGCCAGCAGCTTGGCAGGGGGCTCGGGAAACATTCAGTACTTC.

This chain connects TRBV4-2 to TRBJ2-7, with D tentatively TRBD1 (5 bases). This CDR3 has 16 residues. From germline, CDR1 is LGHNA and CDR2 YNFKEQ. V shed 1 base and J shed 3 bases, with 16 bases lying between them. The CDR3 bases are TGTGCCAGCAGCCAAGGCGTCGCAGGGAAGATCTACGAGCAGTACTTC. Protein: CASSQGVAGKIYEQYF.

The chain combines TRBV9 with TRBJ2-5, with D hard to call. The CDR3 contains 13 residues. Germline CDR1 reads SGDLS; CDR2 reads YYNGEE. Trimming shortened V by 0 bases and J by 5 bases, and 8 bases separated the two germline ends. CDR3 sequence reads: CASSVESVETQYF. Written as DNA, the CDR3 is TGTGCCAGCAGCGTAGAGAGTGTGGAGACCCAGTACTTC.

This clonotype was counted between two and nine times. The V call is TRBV20-1, the J call TRBJ2-3; D may be TRBD2 (6 bases). The CDR3 runs 15 residues. Trimming left V 5 bases short and J 0 bases short, with 15 bases between. CDR1 and CDR2 (germline): DFQATT, SNEGSKA (reference sequence). For the CDR3, the DNA is TGCAGTGCTCCTCGAAGCGGGTCTAGCACAGATACGCAGTATTTT. This sequence encodes CSAPRSGSSTDTQYF.

The V call is TRBV7-2, the J call TRBJ2-3; unclear D gene. The DNA end is a closer match to TRBJ1-5, so the J assignment may be wrong. CDR1 and CDR2 (germline): SGHTA, FQGNSA. This CDR3 has 13 amino acids. CDR3 sequence (DNA): TGTGCCAGCAGTCCGTATCACGAATTGGCGCAGCATTTT. As protein: CASSPYHELAQHF.

This clonotype occurred many times. The chain has TRBV5-1 and TRBJ2-7, with TRBD2 identical over 8 bases. In germline, CDR1 is SGHRS, CDR2 YFSETQ. V trimming: 0 bases; J trimming: 2 bases; junction bases outside the gene matches: 4. The CDR3 spans 15 residues. The CDR3 is CASSLGLALTYEQYF. Here the CDR3 DNA reads TGCGCCAGCAGCTTGGGACTAGCGTTGACCTACGAGCAGTACTTC.

This clonotype was observed a handful of times. V gene TRBV12-3 or TRBV12-4 combines with J gene TRBJ1-2, with D possibly being TRBD1 (5 bases). V was cut by 7 bases and J by 4 bases, with 16 bases left in between. This CDR3 contains 14 residues. The CDR3 nucleotides are TGTGCCAGCACCTGGGACGGTGAAGTCTATGGCTACACCTTC. Translation: CASTWDGEVYGYTF.

The chain combines TRBV3-1 with TRBJ2-5; no reliable D call. Germline V gene sequence: CDR1 LGHDT, CDR2 YNNKEL (reference sequence). The CDR3 is made up of 13 amino acids. V was trimmed by 2 bases and J by 7 bases, leaving 11 bases between them. CDR3 protein: CASSQRTKGTQYF. The CDR3 DNA reads TGTGCCAGCAGCCAACGGACGAAGGGGACCCAGTACTTC.

This clonotype was picked up a small number of times. The chain recombines TRBV5-4 with TRBJ2-1, with D tentatively TRBD2 (6 bases). The CDR3 extends over 14 amino acids. The ends were cut back, 4 bases at V and 6 bases at J, with 14 bases in the middle. Germline CDR1 and CDR2: SGHNT and YYREEE (reference sequence). The CDR3 nucleotides are TGTGCCAGCAGCCCGCGGGATCAGTCCAATGAGCAGTTCTTC. Protein product: CASSPRDQSNEQFF.

In its sample, this clonotype was seen a few times. The V and J genes are TRBV7-9 and TRBJ2-7, with a weak D call TRBD2 (6 bases). V gave up 0 bases and J gave up 5 bases, with 8 bases separating them. The germline CDR1 and CDR2 sequences are SEHNR and FQNEAQ (reference sequence). The CDR3 is made up of 13 amino acids. CDR3 residues: CASSLAGLHEQYF. CDR3 DNA sequence: TGTGCCAGCAGCTTAGCGGGACTGCACGAGCAGTACTTC. Drawing the rest from reference TRBV7-9 and TRBJ2-7, the complete variable domain is DTGVSQNPRHKITKRGQNVTFRCDPISEHNRLYWYRQTLGQGPEFLTYFQNEAQLEKSRLLSDRFSAERPKGSFSTLEIQRTEQGDSAMYLCASSLAGLHEQYFGPGTRLTVT.

The chain combines TRBV7-9 with TRBJ1-2; TRBD1 matches at 10 bases. CDR1 is SEHNR and CDR2 is FQNEAQ in the germline V gene (reference sequence). The CDR3 spans 14 residues. J lost 8 bases, V lost 4 bases, and 7 bases had no gene match. The CDR3 loop is CASSWDRGREGYTF. The CDR3 DNA is TGTGCCAGCAGCTGGGACAGGGGAAGAGAAGGCTACACCTTC.

This clonotype appeared a few times. V usage is TRBV5-1 and J usage is TRBJ1-2; D is unclear. The CDR3 length is 11 residues. Between the trimmed V and J ends, which lost 7 bases and 7 bases, there was a span of 11 bases. The germline CDR1 and CDR2 sequences are SGHRS and YFSETQ. CDR3 nucleotides: TGCGCCAGCGCTTCCGGAGGTGGCTACACCTTC. This sequence encodes CASASGGGYTF.

This clonotype was observed at least ten times. This chain connects TRBV11-3 to TRBJ2-1; D is ambiguous. The CDR3 runs 15 residues. Looked up from germline, CDR1 is SGHNT and CDR2 is YENEEA. Trimming left V 5 bases short and J 2 bases short, with 13 bases between. The CDR3 loop is CASSRAASAYNEQFF. The CDR3 bases are TGTGCCAGCAGCCGGGCAGCTTCAGCCTACAATGAGCAGTTCTTC. Complete variable domain (other parts from reference TRBV11-3 and TRBJ2-1): EAGVVQSPRYKIIEKKQPVAFWCNPISGHNTLYWYLQNLGQGPELLIRYENEEAVDDSQLPKDRFSAERLKGVDSTLKIQPAELGDSAVYLCASSRAASAYNEQFFGPGTRLTVL.

The chain joins TRBV9 to TRBJ2-2; TRBD2 matches 10 bases. The CDR3 length is 16 residues. Trimming at V came to 1 base and at J to 4 bases, leaving 4 bases not matched to a gene. Germline V CDR1 and CDR2: SGDLS, YYNGEE. CDR3 amino acids: CASSVSGGAFTGELFF. The CDR3 DNA reads as TGTGCCAGCAGCGTAAGCGGGGGGGCTTTCACCGGGGAGCTGTTTTTT.